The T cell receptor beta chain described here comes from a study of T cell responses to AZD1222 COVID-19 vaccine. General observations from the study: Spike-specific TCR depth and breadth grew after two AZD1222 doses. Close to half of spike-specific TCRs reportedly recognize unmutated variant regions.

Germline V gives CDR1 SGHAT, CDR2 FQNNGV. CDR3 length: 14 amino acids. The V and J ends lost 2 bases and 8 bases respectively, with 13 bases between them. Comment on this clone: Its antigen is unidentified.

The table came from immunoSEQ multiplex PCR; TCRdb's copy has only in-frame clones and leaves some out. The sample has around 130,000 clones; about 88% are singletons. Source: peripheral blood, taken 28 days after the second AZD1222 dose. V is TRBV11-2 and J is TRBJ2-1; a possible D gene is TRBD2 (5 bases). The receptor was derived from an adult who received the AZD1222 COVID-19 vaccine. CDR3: CASSLSLASHEQFF. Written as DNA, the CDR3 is TGTGCCAGCAGCTTATCCCTAGCCTCGCATGAGCAGTTCTTC. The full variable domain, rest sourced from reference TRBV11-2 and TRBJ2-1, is EAGVAQSPRYKIIEKRQSVAFWCNPISGHATLYWYQQILGQGPKLLIQFQNNGVVDDSQLPKDRFSAERLKGVDSTLKIQPAKLEDSAVYLCASSLSLASHEQFFGPGTRLTVL.